The 27 T cell receptor beta chains below all came from one sample that was sequenced in a study of T cells in Graves' hyperthyroidism and ophthalmopathy. RNA transcripts provided the source from which TCR beta CDR3 regions were amplified. TCR CDR3 regions were first amplified by RT-PCR with HTBI primers. TCRdb independently ran MiXCR on the multiplex PCR reads; one entry per CDR3 protein. The sample shows nearly 250,000 distinct CDR3 sequences, 15% to 20% of them seen only once. What was sequenced was blood. Source of these receptors: a woman between 18 and 30 years old with Graves' ophthalmopathy.

This clonotype was found many times. This chain joins TRBV7-9 and TRBJ1-4; a weak D match, TRBD1 (5 bases). The CDR3 has 14 amino acids. Germline V gives CDR1 SEHNR, CDR2 FQNEAQ (reference sequence). Trimming took off 4 bases at V and 7 bases at J, with 13 bases between the two ends. CDR3 bases: TGTGCCAGCAGCTCGGCCCCTAGGGGTGAAAAACTGTTTTTT. Translation gives CASSSAPRGEKLFF.

The CDR3 loop is CSARERNRALNYGYTF. CDR3 coding DNA: TGCAGTGCTAGAGAGAGGAACAGAGCCCTTAACTATGGCTACACCTTC. The chain joins TRBV20-1 to TRBJ1-2; D is unclear. Looked up from germline, CDR1 is DFQATT and CDR2 is SNEGSKA (reference sequence). V lost 0 bases, J lost 1 base, and 15 bases lay in between. CDR3 length equals 16 residues.

Concerning this clonotype itself: Since a much larger clone is just one base distant, this may be a read error. V gene TRBV4-1 combines with J gene TRBJ1-2; D is undetermined. The CDR3 length is 13 residues. Germline V gene data show CDR1 as MGHRA and CDR2 as YSYEKL. Here the CDR3 reads CASSEDLQGGYTF. In DNA form, the CDR3 reads TGCGCCAGCAGCGAAGACCTCCAAGGGGGCTACACCTTC.

This clonotype was recorded at least ten times. The V and J genes are TRBV7-6 and TRBJ2-3, with D perhaps matching TRBD2 (6 bases). The CDR3 loop spans 17 amino acids. CDR1 and CDR2 (germline): SGHVS, FNYEAQ. Trimming stripped 1 base from V and 2 bases from J, with 16 bases between. DNA for the CDR3: TGTGCCAGCAGCTTAGTTGGGGTGAGCGGGTACACAGATACGCAGTATTTT. It translates to CASSLVGVSGYTDTQYF.

This clonotype was counted at least ten times. The CDR3 bases are TGTGCCAGCAGCGCTCCTAATGATGAAAAACTGTTTTTT. Amino acid sequence: CASSAPNDEKLFF. V usage is TRBV7-2 and J usage is TRBJ1-4; D gene unclear. This CDR3 contains 13 residues. Germline V gives CDR1 SGHTA, CDR2 FQGNSA. Trimming removed 5 bases at V and 6 bases at J, with 10 bases between.

This clonotype was observed at least ten times. This chain connects TRBV6-1 to TRBJ2-6; 11 bases are a match to TRBD1. The germline CDR1 and CDR2 sequences are MNHNS and SASEGT. Trimming removed 5 bases from V and 3 bases from J; junction bases left unmatched: 12. The CDR3 loop spans 19 amino acids. The CDR3 nucleotides are TGTGCCAGCAGTTATCAGGTCGGACAGGGGGCGCGTGGGGCCAACGTCCTGACTTTC. Translating gives CASSYQVGQGARGANVLTF.

The rearrangement links TRBV3-1 to TRBJ1-1; weak D call: TRBD1 (6 bases). CDR3 length: 13 amino acids. CDR1 is LGHDT, CDR2 YNNKEL, per germline (reference sequence). V shed 0 bases and J shed 8 bases, with 10 bases lying between them. This CDR3 reads CASSQEGAREAFF. The CDR3 DNA is TGTGCCAGCAGCCAAGAGGGGGCGAGGGAAGCTTTCTTT.

This clonotype appeared many times. The gene calls are TRBV20-1 and TRBJ2-2, with D perhaps TRBD1 (7 bases). Trimming cost V 0 bases and J 6 bases, with 14 bases left between them. Per the germline V gene, CDR1 is DFQATT and CDR2 is SNEGSKA (reference sequence). The CDR3 spans 15 residues. The CDR3 sequence is CSAREGRGDPGELFF. The CDR3, as DNA: TGCAGTGCTAGAGAGGGCAGGGGGGATCCCGGGGAGCTGTTTTTT.

Many counts were recorded for this clonotype. The genes are TRBV3-1 and TRBJ1-1; perhaps TRBD1 as D (5 bases). V lost 4 bases and J 6 bases, leaving 12 bases between the germline ends. The CDR3 contains 13 residues. Germline CDR1 and CDR2: LGHDT and YNNKEL (reference sequence). CDR3 residues: CASSPTGPSEAFF. The DNA of the CDR3 is TGTGCCAGCAGCCCAACGGGGCCCTCTGAAGCTTTCTTT.

This clonotype has ten or more counts. The chain recombines TRBV18 with TRBJ1-6; unclear D gene. Germline CDR1 reads KGHSH; CDR2 reads LQKENI. Trimming pared 2 bases from V and 3 bases from J, leaving 8 bases between. The CDR3 runs to 15 residues. The CDR3 sequence is CASSPGRDYNSPLHF. CDR3 nucleotide sequence: TGTGCCAGCTCACCAGGGCGGGACTATAATTCACCCCTCCACTTT.

This clonotype was detected many times. This chain links TRBV6-1 with TRBJ1-1; no reliable D call. Germline lookup yields CDR1 MNHNS and CDR2 SASEGT. The V gene lost 3 bases and the J gene lost 4 bases, with 15 bases spanning the gap. The CDR3 totals 15 residues. In nucleotides, the CDR3 is TGTGCCAGCAGTGACGGCGGGGTAACGGGCACTGAAGCTTTCTTT. Protein sequence: CASSDGGVTGTEAFF.

This chain links TRBV14 with TRBJ2-1; TRBD2 agrees at 7 bases. The CDR3 runs 17 residues. The trim removed 5 bases at V and 2 bases at J, leaving 12 bases unmatched. The V gene's germline CDR1 is SGHDN and CDR2 FVKESK. Here the CDR3 DNA reads TGTGCCAGCAGCTGGGGGGGTTTGATGGTAGCCTACAATGAGCAGTTCTTC. The encoded protein is CASSWGGLMVAYNEQFF.

This clonotype was observed at least ten times. The gene calls are TRBV7-2 and TRBJ2-1, with no clear D. The CDR3 contains 14 residues. Trimming removed 4 bases from V and 6 bases from J, with 13 bases in between. CDR1 is SGHTA and CDR2 is FQGNSA in the germline V gene. CDR3 in amino acids: CASSSPAGLNEQFF. CDR3 nucleotides: TGTGCCAGCAGCTCACCGGCTGGGCTCAATGAGCAGTTCTTC.

This clonotype came up many times. The V and J genes are TRBV5-1 and TRBJ2-1, with D uncertain. The CDR3 is made up of 15 amino acids. Germline values: CDR1 SGHRS, CDR2 YFSETQ. Trimming left V 5 bases short and J 6 bases short, with 18 bases between. Here the CDR3 reads CASSRALTGPNEQFF. The DNA for the CDR3 is TGCGCCAGCAGTAGGGCTCTCACGGGTCCCAATGAGCAGTTCTTC.

There are many counts of this clonotype. V and J are TRBV20-1 and TRBJ2-7; 8 bases are shared with TRBD1. V dropped 3 bases and J dropped 2; count of bases not matched to a gene: 6. This CDR3 is built from 14 residues. CDR1 and CDR2 (germline): DFQATT, SNEGSKA (reference sequence). This CDR3 reads CSASQGAQAYEQYF. CDR3 nucleotide sequence: TGCAGTGCTAGTCAGGGGGCGCAAGCCTACGAGCAGTACTTC.

The table lists this clonotype with many counts. V is TRBV5-1 and J is TRBJ2-7, with D possibly being TRBD1 (6 bases). Germline loops: CDR1 SGHRS, CDR2 YFSETQ. The CDR3 covers 15 residues. V was shortened by 4 bases and J by 7 bases, with 21 bases between the two germline ends. The CDR3 DNA reads TGCGCCAGCAGCCCTCGGACAGTGGGCCTGGGGGAGCAGTACTTC. Protein sequence: CASSPRTVGLGEQYF.

This clonotype was recorded at least ten times. The chain recombines TRBV18 with TRBJ2-2; D perhaps matches TRBD2 (5 bases). The CDR3 has 14 residues. The ends were cut back, 4 bases at V and 6 bases at J, with 12 bases in the middle. Germline V gene data show CDR1 as KGHSH and CDR2 as LQKENI. DNA of the CDR3: TGTGCCAGCTCACTAGCTCGGGAATCCGGGGAGCTGTTTTTT. Protein sequence: CASSLARESGELFF.

This clonotype was recorded at least ten times. This CDR3 is CASSPLRRPLYGYTF. CDR3 DNA: TGTGCCAGCAGTCCCCTACGCAGGCCCCTCTATGGCTACACCTTC. The chain carries TRBV28 and TRBJ1-2; D is undetermined. In germline, CDR1 is MDHEN, CDR2 SYDVKM. The V and J ends lost 5 bases and 4 bases respectively, with 17 bases between them. CDR3 size: 15 residues.

A remark on this clonotype: Being one base from a much bigger clone, this may be a read error. The genes are TRBV7-3 and TRBJ2-6, with D tentatively TRBD2 (5 bases). Germline CDR1 and CDR2: SGHTA and FQGTGA. The CDR3 sequence is 15 residues long. V shed 5 bases and J shed 4 bases, with 12 bases lying between them. The CDR3 reads CASSTRGTGANVLTF. As DNA, the CDR3 is TGTGCCAGCAGCACACGGGGTACCGGGGCCAACGTCCTGACTTTC.

This clonotype was seen many times. The genes are TRBV20-1 and TRBJ2-7, with D hard to call. V was shortened by 2 bases and J by 5 bases, with 4 bases between the two germline ends. The germline V gene has CDR1 DFQATT and CDR2 SNEGSKA (reference sequence). This CDR3 spans 10 amino acids. CDR3 amino acids: CSARFNEQYF. CDR3 DNA sequence: TGCAGTGCTAGATTCAACGAGCAGTACTTC.

About this clonotype itself: This may stem from a read error, because a much larger clone lies one nucleotide away. The CDR3 region has the DNA TGCAGTACGGGGCGGGGGGGAAGCGAGCAGTTCTTC. It codes for CSTGRGGSEQFF. The V and J genes are TRBV29-1 and TRBJ2-1; 9 bases are a match to TRBD2. The CDR3 is 12 residues long. CDR1 and CDR2 (germline): SQVTM, ANQGSEA.

This clonotype was seen ten or more times. J is TRBJ2-2 and V is TRBV27; 12 bases are a match to TRBD2. J gave up 6 bases and V 9 bases, and 2 bases lay outside the gene matches. Germline V CDR1 and CDR2: MNHEY, SMNVEV (reference sequence). This CDR3 comprises 13 residues. The CDR3 nucleotides are TGTGCCAGTAGACTAGCGGGAGCCGGGGAGCTGTTTTTT. The encoded protein is CASRLAGAGELFF.

Many counts were recorded for this clonotype. The rearrangement uses TRBV3-1 and TRBJ2-5; D remains unclear. Germline V gene data show CDR1 as LGHDT and CDR2 as YNNKEL (reference sequence). With 2 bases removed from V and 0 bases from J, the gap between germline ends came to 4 bases. The CDR3 is 13 residues long. The CDR3 sequence: CASSQLDQETQYF. CDR3 nucleotides: TGTGCCAGCAGCCAATTGGACCAAGAGACCCAGTACTTC.

This clonotype occurred many times. The V call is TRBV9, the J call TRBJ1-2; D is unclear. In germline, CDR1 is SGDLS, CDR2 YYNGEE. With 3 bases removed from V and 9 bases from J, the gap between germline ends came to 18 bases. This CDR3 comprises 14 residues. Here the CDR3 reads CASSAPGGMRSYTF. The CDR3 bases are TGTGCCAGCAGCGCGCCAGGAGGGATGAGGAGCTACACCTTC. Looking up the rest from reference TRBV9 and TRBJ1-2 gives the full variable domain: DSGVTQTPKHLITATGQRVTLRCSPRSGDLSVYWYQQSLDQGLQFLIQYYNGEERAKGNILERFSAQQFPDLHSELNLSSLELGDSALYFCASSAPGGMRSYTFGSGTRLTVV.

This clonotype was recorded many times. V and J are TRBV15 and TRBJ2-5; D not resolved. V was trimmed by 5 bases and J by 3 bases, leaving 10 bases between them. This CDR3 region has 13 residues. Germline lookup yields CDR1 LNHNV and CDR2 YYDKDF (reference sequence). In DNA, the CDR3 is TGTGCCACCAGCTTGGATACTAAAGAGACCCAGTACTTC. Residues: CATSLDTKETQYF.

This clonotype was recorded at least ten times. The rearrangement uses TRBV12-3 or TRBV12-4 and TRBJ1-5; 8 bases align to TRBD1. The CDR3 spans 15 residues. With 6 bases clipped from V and 6 bases from J, the junction kept 10 bases outside the gene matches. As DNA, the CDR3 is TGTGCCAGCAGCGAGGACAGGGTCCCGAGTCAGCCCCAGCATTTT. Encoded protein: CASSEDRVPSQPQHF.

The sample holds many counts of this clonotype. The chain couples TRBV3-1 to TRBJ2-2; TRBD1 matches 7 bases. The CDR3 length is 13 residues. J was trimmed by 15 bases and V by 0 bases; bases with no gene match: 7. Germline loops: CDR1 LGHDT, CDR2 YNNKEL (reference sequence). The CDR3 loop reads CASSQEVLGQMFF. The CDR3 nucleotides read TGTGCCAGCAGCCAAGAGGTATTGGGACAGATGTTTTTT.